One and the same sample provided the 4 T cell receptor beta chains below, sequenced in a study of T cell changes during pregnancy in multiple sclerosis. TCRdb's table, derived via immunoSEQ multiplex PCR, lists solely in-frame clones and lacks some. This sample has about 51,000 clones, with 94% found just once. The sample consisted of CD4+ T cells from peripheral blood mononuclear cells, taken in the second trimester of pregnancy. The receptor set was obtained from a female donor with multiple sclerosis, enrolled in a pregnancy study.

A word on this clone: At one end the junction does not follow the germline gene, possibly because of a read error. The V gene is TRBV7-2, the J gene TRBJ1-2, with unresolved D. In germline, CDR1 is SGHTA, CDR2 FQGNSA. This CDR3 is built from 12 residues. The CDR3 spells CASSIATSGYTF. The CDR3 DNA is TGTGCCAGCAGCATAGCAACAAGTGGCTACACCTTC.

Here the CDR3 reads CASSGPGKNTEAFF. The CDR3, as DNA: TGTGCCAGTAGTGGCCCGGGAAAGAACACTGAAGCTTTCTTT. This chain uses TRBV19 with TRBJ1-1; D not certain. CDR3 length: 14 amino acids. The V gene lost 5 bases and the J gene lost 1 base, with 11 bases spanning the gap. Looked up from germline, CDR1 is LNHDA and CDR2 is SQIVND (reference sequence). Looking up the rest from reference TRBV19 and TRBJ1-1 gives the full variable domain: DGGITQSPKYLFRKEGQNVTLSCEQNLNHDAMYWYRQDPGQGLRLIYYSQIVNDFQKGDIAEGYSVSREKKESFPLTVTSAQKNPTAFYLCASSGPGKNTEAFFGQGTRLTVV.

The chain carries TRBV19 and TRBJ2-7; TRBD1 matches at 7 bases. Germline V gives CDR1 LNHDA, CDR2 SQIVND (reference sequence). After removal of 10 bases from V and 2 bases from J, the junction contained 11 bases not matched to a gene. The CDR3 extends over 14 amino acids. The CDR3 DNA reads as TGTGCCACCCATGGACAGGTCTCCACCTACGAGCAGTACTTC. This translates into CATHGQVSTYEQYF.

The chain combines TRBV6-1 with TRBJ2-4, with 11 bases that match TRBD1. Trimming took 6 bases from V and 9 from J; bases not matched to a gene: 10. The length of the CDR3 is 15 residues. Germline CDR1 is MNHNS and CDR2 is SASEGT. The CDR3 spells CASSVTGTGGGIQYF. The CDR3 region has the DNA TGTGCCAGCAGCGTAACCGGGACAGGGGGTGGCATTCAGTACTTC.